These 8 T cell receptor beta chains were sequenced from one sample in a study of blood T cell repertoires in COVID-19. Method: immunoSEQ multiplex PCR; TCRdb's copy keeps in-frame clones and lacks some. This table has 300,000 to 500,000 clones, roughly 90% appearing once. Sequencing was carried out using PBMCs or T cells enriched from blood (not recorded which). Receptor source: a woman aged 30 to 39 with acute COVID-19.

The gene calls are TRBV4-1 and TRBJ2-7, with D possibly being TRBD2 (5 bases). The CDR3 sequence is 13 residues long. V lost 6 bases, J lost 7 bases, and 16 bases lay in between. Germline-derived CDR1 and CDR2 are MGHRA and YSYEKL. The CDR3 bases are TGCGCCAGCAGTTTCAGCCTCGGGGAGGAGCAGTACTTC. Its translation: CASSFSLGEEQYF.

The chain carries TRBV10-3 and TRBJ1-5; tentative D call: TRBD1 (6 bases). V lost 4 bases and J lost 4, with 32 bases in between. Germline V lookup: CDR1 ENHRY, CDR2 SYGVKD. The CDR3 is 21 amino acids. CDR3 in amino acids: CAISAGQWGLANPNSNQPQHF. Written as DNA, the CDR3 is TGTGCCATCAGTGCTGGACAGTGGGGTCTGGCGAACCCCAATTCAAATCAGCCCCAGCATTTT.

This rearrangement joins TRBV11-2 to TRBJ2-7; no clear D gene. The germline CDR1 and CDR2 sequences are SGHAT and FQNNGV. The V end lost 5 bases, the J end lost 1 base, and 9 bases lay between the germline ends. There are 13 residues in the CDR3. This chain's CDR3 is CASSPVQSYEQYF. The CDR3 DNA is TGTGCCAGCAGCCCGGTACAGTCCTACGAGCAGTACTTC.

The chain links TRBV24-1 to TRBJ2-3, with TRBD1 as a possible D gene (5 bases). The CDR3 consists of 18 residues. Germline CDR1 is KGHDR and CDR2 is SFDVKD. Trimming left V 0 bases short and J 0 bases short, with 15 bases between. CDR3 sequence reads: CATSDLSVGLSSTDTQYF. CDR3 bases: TGTGCCACCAGTGATTTGTCGGTGGGGCTTTCTAGCACAGATACGCAGTATTTT.

The chain's CDR3 is CASSLEGGAGEKLFF. As DNA, the CDR3 is TGTGCCAGCAGCTTGGAAGGGGGCGCGGGAGAAAAACTGTTTTTT. The chain recombines TRBV5-8 with TRBJ1-4, with TRBD1 identical over 7 bases. V shed 0 bases and J 8 bases; nucleotides not matched to a gene: 7. Germline V lookup: CDR1 SGHTS, CDR2 YDEGEE. The CDR3 loop spans 15 amino acids. Using reference TRBV5-8 and TRBJ1-4 for the parts outside the CDR3, the full variable domain is EAGVTQSPTHLIKTRGQQATLRCSPISGHTSVYWYQQALGLGLQFLLWYDEGEERNRGNFPPRFSGRQFPNYSSELNVNALELEDSALYLCASSLEGGAGEKLFFGSGTQLSVL.

V gene TRBV14 combines with J gene TRBJ2-1, with 8 nucleotides matching TRBD1. The CDR3 has 16 residues. The V gene's germline CDR1 is SGHDN and CDR2 FVKESK. Unmatched junction bases numbered 12, after V lost 4 bases and J lost 7 bases. This chain's CDR3 is CASSPPGRGPGNEQFF. CDR3 sequence (DNA): TGTGCCAGCAGCCCCCCTGGCAGGGGGCCGGGGAATGAGCAGTTCTTC.

The chain links TRBV7-6 to TRBJ1-4; 8 bases are a match to TRBD1. Trimming removed 5 bases from V and 7 bases from J; junction bases left unmatched: 9. The CDR3 loop spans 15 amino acids. Per germline, CDR1 SGHVS and CDR2 FNYEAQ. CDR3 coding DNA: TGTGCCAGCAGCCGATCCGGGACAGGATCTGAAAAACTGTTTTTT. This codes for CASSRSGTGSEKLFF.

This clone appeared a few times. Here the CDR3 reads CASSEWRSGETEAFF. The CDR3 DNA reads as TGTGCCAGCAGTGAATGGAGGTCGGGGGAGACTGAAGCTTTCTTT. This rearrangement joins TRBV25-1 to TRBJ1-1; D perhaps matches TRBD1 (5 bases). Germline loops: CDR1 MGHDK, CDR2 SYGVNS. The CDR3 contains 15 residues. V was clipped by 1 base and J by 5 bases, with 14 bases between them.